This is a list of T cell receptor beta chains from one sample in a study of cytomegalovirus exposure and HLA in healthy donors. Libraries were prepared by immunoSEQ multiplex PCR; TCRdb keeps only in-frame clonotypes and omits some of them. The profile shows 100,000 or so clones, nearly 15% of them singletons. Sample: PBMCs. The receptors here all came from a female donor in good health and CMV-seronegative. Each CDR3 is given with its conserved first and last residue. The order of the fields is D gene, J gene, V gene, clone size, CDR3 protein, CDR3 DNA. D genes are given only for firm matches. Only some rows state a clone size, as once, few, many or a class for expanded clones.

d_gene: -
j_gene: TRBJ1-5
v_gene: TRBV19
abundance: few
CDR3aa: CASSSPGRISNQPQHF
CDR3nt: TGTGCCAGTAGTAGCCCAGGGAGGATTAGCAATCAGCCCCAGCATTTT

d_gene: -
j_gene: TRBJ1-5
v_gene: TRBV2
abundance: few
CDR3aa: CASSEARADDQPQHF
CDR3nt: TGTGCCAGCAGTGAAGCGAGGGCAGATGATCAGCCCCAGCATTTT

d_gene: -
j_gene: TRBJ2-2
v_gene: TRBV5-1
abundance: -
CDR3aa: CASSLAVGDTGELFF
CDR3nt: TGCGCCAGCAGCTTGGCCGTCGGGGATACCGGGGAGCTGTTTTTT

d_gene: TRBD2
j_gene: TRBJ2-5
v_gene: TRBV10-3
abundance: -
CDR3aa: CASGREDQETQYF
CDR3nt: TGTGCCTCAGGGCGGGAGGATCAAGAGACCCAGTACTTC

d_gene: -
j_gene: TRBJ2-2
v_gene: TRBV7-9
abundance: few
CDR3aa: CASSLVEGTGELFF
CDR3nt: TGTGCCAGCAGCTTAGTGGAGGGAACCGGGGAGCTGTTTTTT

d_gene: -
j_gene: TRBJ1-1
v_gene: TRBV28
abundance: few
CDR3aa: CASSLAVARNTEAFF
CDR3nt: TGTGCCAGCAGTTTGGCGGTCGCGAGGAATACTGAAGCTTTCTTT

d_gene: -
j_gene: TRBJ2-7
v_gene: TRBV19
abundance: few
CDR3aa: CASSIGGLTVSYEQYF
CDR3nt: TGTGCCAGTAGTATCGGAGGGCTTACGGTCTCCTACGAGCAGTACTTC

d_gene: TRBD2
j_gene: TRBJ2-1
v_gene: TRBV4-2
abundance: few
CDR3aa: CASSPSGRGNNEQFF
CDR3nt: TGTGCCAGCAGCCCGAGCGGGAGGGGCAACAATGAGCAGTTCTTC

d_gene: -
j_gene: TRBJ2-3
v_gene: TRBV12-2
abundance: -
CDR3aa: CASRLETGLAGGSTDTQYF
CDR3nt: TGTGCAAGTCGCTTGGAGACGGGACTAGCGGGAGGGAGCACAGATACGCAGTATTTT

d_gene: -
j_gene: TRBJ1-2
v_gene: TRBV7-6
abundance: -
CDR3aa: CASSLRRAGSPSNYGYTF
CDR3nt: TGTGCCAGCAGCTTAAGAAGGGCAGGGTCCCCGTCTAACTATGGCTACACCTTC

d_gene: TRBD2
j_gene: TRBJ2-7
v_gene: TRBV5-3
abundance: -
CDR3aa: CARSPIAGGPYEQYF
CDR3nt: TGTGCCAGAAGCCCCATAGCGGGGGGGCCCTACGAGCAGTACTTC

d_gene: -
j_gene: TRBJ1-1
v_gene: TRBV4-1
abundance: -
CDR3aa: CASSRERTGVVTEAFF
CDR3nt: TGCGCCAGCAGCCGAGAAAGAACGGGAGTCGTAACTGAAGCTTTCTTT

d_gene: TRBD2
j_gene: TRBJ2-5
v_gene: TRBV11-3
abundance: -
CDR3aa: CASSLSSGGETQYF
CDR3nt: TGTGCCAGCAGCTTATCTTCCGGGGGGGAGACCCAGTACTTC

d_gene: TRBD1
j_gene: TRBJ1-2
v_gene: TRBV11-2
abundance: few
CDR3aa: CASSPSGQGDYGYTF
CDR3nt: TGTGCCAGCAGCCCTTCCGGACAGGGGGACTATGGCTACACCTTC

d_gene: TRBD2
j_gene: TRBJ2-4
v_gene: TRBV15
abundance: -
CDR3aa: CATSSLTSRGKNIQYF
CDR3nt: TGTGCCACCAGCAGTTTGACTAGCCGGGGCAAAAACATTCAGTACTTC

d_gene: -
j_gene: TRBJ2-3
v_gene: TRBV7-2
abundance: few
CDR3aa: CASSPYTDTQYF
CDR3nt: TGTGCCAGCAGCCCGTACACAGATACGCAGTATTTT

d_gene: TRBD2
j_gene: TRBJ2-5
v_gene: TRBV2
abundance: few
CDR3aa: CASSDEVAGVAVFQETQYF
CDR3nt: TGTGCCAGCAGTGATGAGGTAGCGGGAGTTGCAGTTTTCCAAGAGACCCAGTACTTC

d_gene: -
j_gene: TRBJ2-5
v_gene: TRBV10-2
abundance: -
CDR3aa: CASSARRQETQYF
CDR3nt: TGCGCCAGCAGCGCCCGTAGACAAGAGACCCAGTACTTC

d_gene: -
j_gene: TRBJ1-2
v_gene: TRBV2
abundance: few
CDR3aa: CASSDRVQYGYTF
CDR3nt: TGTGCCAGCAGTGACAGGGTACAGTATGGCTACACCTTC

d_gene: -
j_gene: TRBJ1-1
v_gene: TRBV11-2
abundance: few
CDR3aa: CASSFGVGTEAFF
CDR3nt: TGTGCCAGCAGCTTCGGGGTGGGCACTGAAGCTTTCTTT

d_gene: -
j_gene: TRBJ2-7
v_gene: TRBV7-8
abundance: few
CDR3aa: CASSKQSYEQYF
CDR3nt: TGTGCCAGCAGTAAACAAAGCTACGAGCAGTACTTC

d_gene: -
j_gene: TRBJ2-7
v_gene: TRBV6-1
abundance: few
CDR3aa: CASSAWDTFSYEQYF
CDR3nt: TGTGCCAGCAGTGCGTGGGACACTTTCTCCTACGAGCAGTACTTC

d_gene: TRBD2
j_gene: TRBJ2-1
v_gene: TRBV11-1
abundance: few
CDR3aa: CASSPGLAGAGNEQFF
CDR3nt: TGTGCCAGCAGCCCTGGACTAGCGGGAGCGGGCAATGAGCAGTTCTTC

d_gene: -
j_gene: TRBJ1-1
v_gene: TRBV27
abundance: once
CDR3aa: CASSLSIRGRGTEAFF
CDR3nt: TGTGCCAGCAGTTTATCGATAAGGGGTAGGGGCACTGAAGCTTTCTTT

d_gene: TRBD2
j_gene: TRBJ2-3
v_gene: TRBV29-1
abundance: few
CDR3aa: CSVDPRGGAGDTQYF
CDR3nt: TGCAGCGTAGACCCTAGGGGAGGGGCCGGAGATACGCAGTATTTT

d_gene: -
j_gene: TRBJ1-4
v_gene: TRBV13
abundance: few
CDR3aa: CASSPTLFGATNEKLFF
CDR3nt: TGTGCCAGCAGTCCAACCCTGTTCGGAGCAACTAATGAAAAACTGTTTTTT

d_gene: -
j_gene: TRBJ2-1
v_gene: TRBV18
abundance: once
CDR3aa: CASSPRAPSSYNEQFF
CDR3nt: TGTGCCAGCTCACCGCGAGCGCCGAGCTCCTACAATGAGCAGTTCTTC

d_gene: TRBD1
j_gene: TRBJ1-1
v_gene: TRBV27
abundance: few
CDR3aa: CARTGVGTEAFF
CDR3nt: TGTGCCAGAACAGGGGTGGGCACTGAAGCTTTCTTT

d_gene: -
j_gene: TRBJ2-2
v_gene: TRBV5-1
abundance: few
CDR3aa: CASTWDTNTGELFF
CDR3nt: TGCGCCAGCACCTGGGACACCAACACCGGGGAGCTGTTTTTT

d_gene: TRBD2
j_gene: TRBJ2-2
v_gene: TRBV28
abundance: -
CDR3aa: CASSSPSGRTTGELFF
CDR3nt: TGTGCCAGCAGTTCCCCGAGCGGGAGGACCACCGGGGAGCTGTTTTTT

d_gene: TRBD1
j_gene: TRBJ1-2
v_gene: TRBV11-2
abundance: few
CDR3aa: CASSPRTGINYGYTF
CDR3nt: TGTGCCAGCAGCCCTCGGACAGGGATTAACTATGGCTACACCTTC

d_gene: -
j_gene: TRBJ1-2
v_gene: TRBV2
abundance: -
CDR3aa: CASHQFLLGGGRGYTF
CDR3nt: TGTGCCAGCCACCAATTTCTCCTAGGCGGGGGCCGAGGCTACACCTTC

d_gene: -
j_gene: TRBJ2-2
v_gene: TRBV7-9
abundance: -
CDR3aa: CASSLDGSRELFF
CDR3nt: TGTGCCAGCAGCTTAGACGGTTCACGGGAGCTGTTTTTT

d_gene: TRBD1
j_gene: TRBJ1-6
v_gene: TRBV5-1
abundance: few
CDR3aa: CASSMGDQGGNSPLHF
CDR3nt: TGCGCCAGCAGCATGGGGGACCAGGGGGGCAATTCACCCCTCCACTTT

d_gene: TRBD2
j_gene: TRBJ2-5
v_gene: TRBV7-2
abundance: -
CDR3aa: CASSLLAVRAYNFQETQYF
CDR3nt: TGTGCCAGCAGTCTCCTAGCGGTGAGGGCGTATAACTTCCAAGAGACCCAGTACTTC

d_gene: -
j_gene: TRBJ2-6
v_gene: TRBV11-3
abundance: -
CDR3aa: CASSLGQGAGANVLTF
CDR3nt: TGTGCCAGCAGCTTGGGCCAGGGCGCTGGGGCCAACGTCCTGACTTTC

d_gene: -
j_gene: TRBJ2-7
v_gene: TRBV5-6
abundance: few
CDR3aa: CASSLGRRNEQYF
CDR3nt: TGTGCCAGCAGCTTGGGACGGAGGAACGAGCAGTACTTC

d_gene: -
j_gene: TRBJ1-4
v_gene: TRBV5-4
abundance: few
CDR3aa: CASGVRGEKLFF
CDR3nt: TGTGCCAGTGGGGTGAGGGGGGAAAAACTGTTTTTT

d_gene: TRBD2
j_gene: TRBJ2-3
v_gene: TRBV30
abundance: -
CDR3aa: CAWIGGTSGGTDAQYF
CDR3nt: TGTGCCTGGATAGGCGGGACTAGCGGGGGCACAGATGCGCAGTATTTT

d_gene: TRBD1
j_gene: TRBJ1-6
v_gene: TRBV9
abundance: few
CDR3aa: CASSARQGNSPLHF
CDR3nt: TGTGCCAGCAGCGCCCGACAGGGGAATTCACCCCTCCACTTT

d_gene: -
j_gene: TRBJ2-7
v_gene: TRBV2
abundance: few
CDR3aa: CASGSTPSYEQYF
CDR3nt: TGTGCCAGCGGGTCGACACCATCCTACGAGCAGTACTTC

d_gene: -
j_gene: TRBJ1-3
v_gene: TRBV18
abundance: few
CDR3aa: CASSPSSGGTGNTIYF
CDR3nt: TGTGCCAGCTCACCATCGTCCGGGGGTACTGGAAACACCATATATTTT

d_gene: TRBD1
j_gene: TRBJ1-4
v_gene: TRBV18
abundance: -
CDR3aa: CASSSQGRREKLFF
CDR3nt: TGTGCCAGCTCTTCACAGGGGAGGAGGGAAAAACTGTTTTTT

d_gene: TRBD2
j_gene: TRBJ2-3
v_gene: TRBV11-2
abundance: -
CDR3aa: CASSATSGRTTPRDTQYF
CDR3nt: TGTGCCAGCAGCGCCACTAGCGGGAGGACTACCCCTCGAGATACGCAGTATTTT

d_gene: -
j_gene: TRBJ2-7
v_gene: TRBV19
abundance: few
CDR3aa: CASSIPGSYEQYF
CDR3nt: TGTGCCAGTAGTATCCCCGGGTCCTACGAGCAGTACTTC

d_gene: -
j_gene: TRBJ2-1
v_gene: TRBV11-2
abundance: -
CDR3aa: CASSLDRGGGNEQFF
CDR3nt: TGTGCCAGCAGCTTAGACAGGGGCGGGGGCAATGAGCAGTTCTTC